This T cell receptor (beta chain) stems from a study of T-cell reconstitution after alpha-beta-depleted transplantation in children. There are many counts of this clonotype. The antigen remains undetermined. Points from the study as a whole: Expanded graft clones, several hundred of them, were reportedly the source of alpha-beta T cells about two months after transplant. High day-60 TCRbeta diversity in some patients came from surviving recipient T cells and thymic progenitors.

CDR1 and CDR2 (germline): SNHLY, FYNNEI. The CDR3 spans 15 residues. V was clipped by 6 bases and J by 1 base, with 16 bases between them. Unique molecular identifiers were incorporated into the prepared TCRbeta library. TCRdb recomputed calls from the PCR reads with MiXCR, one row per CDR3 protein. The data contain more than 15,000 distinct CDR3 sequences, less than 9.5% of them singletons. The source was PBMCs, mostly from graft donor cells, collected 60 days after TCRalphabeta/CD19-depleted stem cell transplant. The source of this sequence is a boy under two years old who had a stem cell transplant for Wiskott-Aldrich syndrome, so the T cells may come from the graft donor. This chain joins TRBV2 and TRBJ2-7; D is possibly TRBD1 (6 bases). CDR3 amino acids: CASRYTGSGSYEQYF. For the CDR3, the DNA is TGTGCCAGCAGGTATACAGGGTCCGGTTCCTACGAGCAGTACTTC.